These 27 T cell receptor beta chains were sequenced from one sample in a study of control samples from healthy donors and cancer patients. The data were produced by immunoSEQ multiplex PCR, yet TCRdb's version contains in-frame clones alone and is incomplete. The table has over 75,000 clones, approximately 78% seen once. Sequenced sample: blood. These receptors came from a man in his sixties in good health.

V gene TRBV7-2 combines with J gene TRBJ2-2; D possibly uses TRBD1 or TRBD2 (5 bases each). V shed 1 base and J shed 2 bases, with 14 bases lying between them. The CDR3 covers 17 residues. Per the germline V gene, CDR1 is SGHTA and CDR2 is FQGNSA. CDR3: CASSLVFYGTNTGELFF. CDR3 in DNA: TGTGCCAGCAGCTTAGTATTTTATGGGACCAACACCGGGGAGCTGTTTTTT.

The chain couples TRBV29-1 to TRBJ2-3; TRBD1 agrees at 9 bases. This CDR3 contains 16 residues. Germline CDR1 and CDR2: SQVTM and ANQGSEA. Unmatched junction bases numbered 14, after V lost 7 bases and J lost 3 bases. CDR3: CSADSAGTGRTDTQYF. CDR3 bases: TGCAGCGCCGACTCCGCAGGGACAGGGAGGACAGATACGCAGTATTTT.

Only a few counts were recorded for this clone. The CDR3 DNA reads TGTGCCAGCAGCCAAGCTGACAGGCCTAAGTGGCCCCAGCATTTT. Protein: CASSQADRPKWPQHF. J is TRBJ1-5 and V is TRBV3-1 (or the pseudogene TRBV3-2), with a weak D call TRBD1 (6 bases). The CDR3 has 15 amino acids. The V end was cut by 1 base, the J end by 9 bases, with 16 bases between. Germline values: CDR1 LGHDT, CDR2 YNNKEL (reference sequence).

V and J are TRBV4-2 and TRBJ1-2; 8 bases align to TRBD1. The CDR3 extends over 15 amino acids. The V segment lost 4 bases and the J segment 3 bases; nucleotides outside the gene matches: 7. The V gene's germline CDR1 is LGHNA and CDR2 YNFKEQ. This chain's CDR3 is CASSRGQAGDYGYTF. Here the CDR3 DNA reads TGTGCCAGCAGCCGGGGACAGGCCGGGGACTATGGCTACACCTTC.

The V call is TRBV29-1, the J call TRBJ1-3; D not resolved. This CDR3 spans 13 amino acids. V lost 5 bases, J lost 0 bases, and 8 bases lay in between. Per the germline V gene, CDR1 is SQVTM and CDR2 is ANQGSEA. CDR3 in DNA: TGCAGCGTTCCACACCGCTCTGGAAACACCATATATTTT. It encodes CSVPHRSGNTIYF. The full variable domain, rest sourced from reference TRBV29-1 and TRBJ1-3, is SAVISQKPSRDICQRGTSLTIQCQVDSQVTMMFWYRQQPGQSLTLIATANQGSEATYESGFVIDKFPISRPNLTFSTLTVSNMSPEDSSIYLCSVPHRSGNTIYFGEGSWLTVV.

The chain links TRBV10-3 to TRBJ1-2, with 10 bases fitting TRBD1. The J segment lost 7 bases and the V segment lost 0 bases, leaving 8 bases of the junction unmatched. The CDR3 totals 16 residues. Germline loops: CDR1 ENHRY, CDR2 SYGVKD. CDR3 nucleotide sequence: TGTGCCATCAGTGAGTCGTTTAGGGACAGGGGTACTGGCTACACCTTC. Its protein product is CAISESFRDRGTGYTF.

V is TRBV5-6 and J is TRBJ2-7; D remains unclear. From germline, CDR1 is SGHDT and CDR2 YYEEEE. Trimming shortened V by 1 base and J by 0 bases, and 8 bases separated the two germline ends. The length of the CDR3 is 14 residues. The CDR3: CASSLYRGSYEQYF. Written as DNA, the CDR3 is TGTGCCAGCAGCTTGTATCGAGGCTCCTACGAGCAGTACTTC.

The chain is built from TRBV11-3 and TRBJ2-3, with 9 bases fitting TRBD2. This CDR3 contains 15 residues. Germline V gene lookup returns CDR1 SGHNT and CDR2 YENEEA. The V segment lost 5 bases and the J segment 5 bases; nucleotides outside the gene matches: 8. This chain's CDR3 is CASSLSGGLGDTQYF. In DNA, the CDR3 is TGTGCCAGCAGCCTTAGCGGGGGACTGGGAGATACGCAGTATTTT.

The genes are TRBV4-1 and TRBJ2-4, with TRBD1 matching over 7 bases. Germline-derived CDR1 and CDR2 are MGHRA and YSYEKL. V gave up 6 bases and J gave up 0 bases; unmatched junction bases: 5. The CDR3 totals 15 residues. In nucleotides, the CDR3 is TGCGCCAGCAGAGACAGGGCTGAAGCCAAAAACATTCAGTACTTC. This translates into CASRDRAEAKNIQYF.

The chain has TRBV5-1 and TRBJ2-5; TRBD2 aligns across 13 bases. The CDR3 length is 17 residues. Trimming removed 4 bases from V and 2 bases from J; junction bases left unmatched: 8. The germline CDR1 and CDR2 sequences are SGHRS and YFSETQ. The chain's CDR3 is CASSQTSGGLAQETQYF. For the CDR3, the DNA is TGCGCCAGCAGCCAGACTAGCGGGGGGCTTGCACAAGAGACCCAGTACTTC.

The chain recombines TRBV27 with TRBJ1-5; 9 bases agree with TRBD1. The germline V gene encodes CDR1 MNHEY and CDR2 SMNVEV (reference sequence). The CDR3 sequence is 14 residues long. Trimming cost V 5 bases and J 7 bases; bases outside gene matches: 6. CDR3 sequence reads: CASSAGQGRQPQHF. The CDR3 DNA reads TGTGCCAGCAGTGCGGGACAGGGAAGACAGCCCCAGCATTTT.

The chain recombines TRBV19 with TRBJ2-5, with 10 bases aligning to TRBD1. The trim removed 9 bases at V and 4 bases at J, leaving 2 bases unmatched. Germline V gene sequence: CDR1 LNHDA, CDR2 SQIVND (reference sequence). This CDR3 has 12 residues. CDR3 nucleotide sequence: TGTGCCAGCAGGGACAGGGGAGAGACCCAGTACTTC. This translates into CASRDRGETQYF.

The rearrangement links TRBV5-1 to TRBJ2-1, with TRBD1 identical over 8 bases. Germline loops: CDR1 SGHRS, CDR2 YFSETQ. Trimming took 5 bases from V and 9 from J; bases not matched to a gene: 10. The CDR3 spans 14 residues. CDR3 protein: CASRYPGGTFEQFF. The CDR3 nucleotides read TGCGCCAGCAGATATCCAGGGGGCACATTTGAGCAGTTCTTC.

The chain uses TRBV21-1 and TRBJ1-3. TRBV21-1 is labeled a pseudogene. The length of the CDR3 is 14 residues. In nucleotides, the CDR3 is TGTGCCAGCCCACCGGGGGGGGCAAGAAACACCATATATTTT. Protein sequence: CASPPGGARNTIYF.

V and J are TRBV19 and TRBJ2-1; 8 bases line up with TRBD2. The length of the CDR3 is 18 residues. CDR1 is LNHDA and CDR2 is SQIVND in the germline V gene (reference sequence). V lost 3 bases to trimming and J lost 5 bases; unmatched junction nucleotides: 15. CDR3 sequence reads: CASSILSGELAGNNEQFF. The CDR3, as DNA: TGTGCCAGTAGTATCTTGTCAGGGGAGTTAGCGGGGAACAATGAGCAGTTCTTC.

The gene calls are TRBV12-3 or TRBV12-4 and TRBJ2-4; D remains ambiguous. V was trimmed by 5 bases and J by 8 bases, leaving 7 bases between them. This CDR3 is built from 11 residues. The CDR3 sequence: CASSRSDIQYF. The CDR3 coding sequence is TGTGCCAGCAGTCGATCGGACATTCAGTACTTC.

J is TRBJ2-7 and V is TRBV5-6; D is ambiguous. V was cut by 0 bases and J by 0 bases, with 10 bases left in between. Germline assignment: CDR1 SGHDT and CDR2 YYEEEE. The length of the CDR3 is 15 residues. The DNA of the CDR3 is TGTGCCAGCAGCTTGGTTTGGCAGCACTCCTACGAGCAGTACTTC. Translating it yields CASSLVWQHSYEQYF.

V gene TRBV11-2 combines with J gene TRBJ2-7; 12 positions match TRBD2. The CDR3 contains 16 residues. Unmatched junction bases numbered 4, after V lost 4 bases and J lost 0 bases. Per the germline V gene, CDR1 is SGHAT and CDR2 is FQNNGV. The CDR3 reads CASSYPTSGSSYEQYF. DNA for the CDR3: TGTGCCAGCAGCTACCCGACTAGCGGGAGCTCCTACGAGCAGTACTTC.

J is TRBJ2-7 and V is TRBV29-1; D might be TRBD1 (5 bases). This CDR3 has 11 amino acids. Trimming removed 7 bases from V and 3 bases from J, with 10 bases in between. Germline-derived CDR1 and CDR2 are SQVTM and ANQGSEA. The CDR3 DNA is TGCAGCGCCAAGACAGACTACGAGCAGTACTTC. Protein sequence: CSAKTDYEQYF.

This rearrangement joins TRBV11-1 to TRBJ2-3, with 10 bases that match TRBD2. This CDR3 is 16 amino acids long. Unmatched junction bases numbered 7, after V lost 2 bases and J lost 5 bases. Germline lookup yields CDR1 SGHAT and CDR2 FQDESV (reference sequence). In DNA, the CDR3 is TGTGCCAGCAGCTTAATGAGCGGGGGGGCCAAAGATACGCAGTATTTT. This translates into CASSLMSGGAKDTQYF.

This chain uses TRBV5-1 with TRBJ1-3, with D tentatively TRBD1 (6 bases). Per the germline V gene, CDR1 is SGHRS and CDR2 is YFSETQ. Between the trimmed V and J ends, which lost 1 base and 0 bases, there was a span of 8 bases. The CDR3 has 15 residues. The CDR3: CASSLTGSSGNTIYF. As DNA, the CDR3 is TGCGCCAGCAGCTTGACAGGGAGCTCTGGAAACACCATATATTTT.

The chain combines TRBV18 with TRBJ1-2; TRBD1 is a possible D gene (5 bases). CDR3 length equals 14 residues. Trimming pared 5 bases from V and 0 bases from J, leaving 10 bases between. In germline, CDR1 is KGHSH, CDR2 LQKENI. In DNA, the CDR3 is TGTGCCAGCTCAATGGGGGATGCTAACTATGGCTACACCTTC. Its protein product is CASSMGDANYGYTF.

The chain uses TRBV5-1 and TRBJ1-1; D unresolved. CDR1 and CDR2 from the germline V gene are SGHRS and YFSETQ. V gave up 4 bases and J gave up 8 bases, with 12 bases separating them. This CDR3 has 12 amino acids. DNA for the CDR3: TGCGCCAGCAGCCGCACGGGGTACGAAGCTTTCTTT. This gives the protein CASSRTGYEAFF.

This chain joins TRBV19 and TRBJ1-6; D perhaps matches TRBD1 (5 bases). The germline V and J ends were trimmed by 2 bases and 0 bases, with 8 bases remaining between them. The CDR3 runs to 16 residues. Per germline, CDR1 LNHDA and CDR2 SQIVND (reference sequence). The CDR3 region is CASSISTVSYNSPLHF. The CDR3 DNA reads as TGTGCCAGTAGTATATCGACAGTCTCCTATAATTCACCCCTCCACTTT.

This chain uses TRBV3-1 (or the pseudogene TRBV3-2) with TRBJ2-7; 11 bases align to TRBD1. V shed 4 bases, J shed 4 bases, and the junction held 9 bases outside the gene matches. Germline V gene data show CDR1 as LGHDT and CDR2 as YNNKEL (reference sequence). The CDR3 consists of 16 residues. The CDR3, as DNA: TGTGCCAGCAGCCCAATCCCCGGGACAGGGGGTTACGAGCAGTACTTC. Its protein product is CASSPIPGTGGYEQYF.

The gene calls are TRBV19 and TRBJ2-7; no clear D. The CDR3 is made up of 13 amino acids. V lost 5 bases to trimming and J lost 1 base, with 9 bases between them. The V gene's germline CDR1 is LNHDA and CDR2 SQIVND (reference sequence). CDR3 amino acids: CASSVQSSYEQYF. In nucleotides, the CDR3 is TGTGCCAGTAGTGTGCAGTCTTCCTACGAGCAGTACTTC. Using reference TRBV19 and TRBJ2-7 for the parts outside the CDR3, the full variable domain is DGGITQSPKYLFRKEGQNVTLSCEQNLNHDAMYWYRQDPGQGLRLIYYSQIVNDFQKGDIAEGYSVSREKKESFPLTVTSAQKNPTAFYLCASSVQSSYEQYFGPGTRLTVT.

V usage is TRBV20-1 and J usage is TRBJ2-1; 9 bases line up with TRBD2. After removal of 3 bases from V and 5 bases from J, the junction contained 11 bases not matched to a gene. The CDR3 totals 16 residues. Germline V gene lookup returns CDR1 DFQATT and CDR2 SNEGSKA (reference sequence). The CDR3 DNA follows: TGCAGTGCTAGTCCCTCCCGCGGGGGGGTGAACAATGAGCAGTTCTTC. Translation: CSASPSRGGVNNEQFF.